This TCR beta chain derives from a study of blood T cell repertoires in COVID-19. Germline V gene lookup returns CDR1 MNHEY and CDR2 SVGAGI. The CDR3 length is 15 residues. V was clipped by 6 bases and J by 6 bases; unmatched bases: 10. The assay was immunoSEQ multiplex PCR, and TCRdb's table has in-frame clones only and misses some. The sample records some 45,000 clones, around 80% being singletons. The sample taken for sequencing was peripheral blood. This TCR derives from a man in his fifties or sixties with acute or convalescent COVID-19. V usage is TRBV6-5 and J usage is TRBJ2-5, with 10 bases fitting TRBD2. The CDR3 is CASSPERGGIQTQYF. The CDR3 bases are TGTGCCAGCAGCCCCGAGCGGGGGGGCATCCAGACCCAGTACTTC.